These 8 T cell receptor beta chains share one sample of origin, sequenced in a study of cytomegalovirus exposure and HLA in healthy donors. 60 Vbeta and 13 Jbeta primers were used in PCR. Profiling relied on immunoSEQ multiplex PCR, and the TCRdb table lists in-frame clones only, not all of them. The data contain about 140,000 clones, roughly 86% of them singletons. The sequencing input was PBMCs. The receptors stem from a man younger than 35 in good health and CMV-seropositive.

This chain connects TRBV5-4 to TRBJ2-3; unclear D gene. The germline V gene has CDR1 SGHNT and CDR2 YYREEE (reference sequence). V dropped 3 bases and J dropped 0 bases, with 5 bases sitting between them. There are 13 residues in the CDR3. Here the CDR3 DNA reads TGTGCCAGCAGCTCGGGTAGCACAGATACGCAGTATTTT. Encoded protein: CASSSGSTDTQYF.

Only one count was recorded for this clone. The chain has TRBV11-2 and TRBJ2-1; the match to TRBD2 covers 11 bases. Germline V gene lookup returns CDR1 SGHAT and CDR2 FQNNGV. Trimming at V came to 3 bases and at J to 2 bases, leaving 0 bases not matched to a gene. The CDR3 is 15 residues long. The chain's CDR3 is CASSLTSGTYNEQFF. In DNA, the CDR3 is TGTGCCAGCAGCTTGACTAGCGGGACCTACAATGAGCAGTTCTTC.

The chain recombines TRBV5-1 with TRBJ2-1; 7 positions match TRBD2. The germline CDR1 and CDR2 sequences are SGHRS and YFSETQ. CDR3 length: 15 amino acids. V lost 2 bases, J lost 2 bases, and 4 bases stayed unmatched. CDR3 in DNA: TGCGCCAGCAGCTTAATAGCGGGTGCCTACAATGAGCAGTTCTTC. Translated: CASSLIAGAYNEQFF.

The chain employs TRBV6-4 and TRBJ1-1; D might be TRBD1 (6 bases). Germline V gene data show CDR1 as MRHNA and CDR2 as SNTAGT. V lost 6 bases and J lost 3, with 11 bases in between. The CDR3 length is 13 residues. The CDR3 reads CASRTGFDTEAFF. For the CDR3, the DNA is TGTGCCAGCAGAACAGGGTTCGACACTGAAGCTTTCTTT.

The chain couples TRBV4-1 to TRBJ2-5; tentatively, D is TRBD2 (6 bases). With the DNA end fitting TRBJ2-7 better, the J assignment may be wrong. CDR1 is MGHRA, CDR2 YSYEKL, per germline. The CDR3 is 15 residues long. The CDR3, as DNA: TGCGCCAGCAGCCATCCCCCTGGGACTGTCTACGAGCAGTACTTC. Amino acid sequence: CASSHPPGTVYEQYF.

Comment on this clone: The junction shows a germline mismatch at one end, possibly a read error. The genes are TRBV5-6 and TRBJ1-1, with D perhaps matching TRBD1 (5 bases). Germline CDR1 and CDR2: SGHDT and YYEEEE. The CDR3 is 14 residues long. The CDR3 nucleotides are TGTGCCAGCACCTTGACTGCAGGGTATGACGAAGCTTTCTTT. Translated: CASTLTAGYDEAFF.

This clone was seen only a few times. The gene calls are TRBV10-1 and TRBJ1-1, with a tentative D call TRBD1 (5 bases). This CDR3 comprises 13 residues. Trimming cost V 9 bases and J 1 base, with 12 bases left between them. CDR1 is WNHNN, CDR2 SYGVQD, per germline (reference sequence). Here the CDR3 DNA reads TGCGCCAGTAGTCCTGGACAGAACACTGAAGCTTTCTTT. Protein sequence: CASSPGQNTEAFF.

This clone appeared a few times. The chain uses TRBV5-6 and TRBJ2-6; 10 bases line up with TRBD2. Per the germline V gene, CDR1 is SGHDT and CDR2 is YYEEEE. The CDR3 spans 18 residues. J lost 1 base, V lost 0 bases, and 4 bases had no gene match. The CDR3 protein is CASSLVIAGGSGANVLTF. The CDR3, as DNA: TGTGCCAGCAGCTTGGTAATAGCGGGAGGTTCTGGGGCCAACGTCCTGACTTTC.